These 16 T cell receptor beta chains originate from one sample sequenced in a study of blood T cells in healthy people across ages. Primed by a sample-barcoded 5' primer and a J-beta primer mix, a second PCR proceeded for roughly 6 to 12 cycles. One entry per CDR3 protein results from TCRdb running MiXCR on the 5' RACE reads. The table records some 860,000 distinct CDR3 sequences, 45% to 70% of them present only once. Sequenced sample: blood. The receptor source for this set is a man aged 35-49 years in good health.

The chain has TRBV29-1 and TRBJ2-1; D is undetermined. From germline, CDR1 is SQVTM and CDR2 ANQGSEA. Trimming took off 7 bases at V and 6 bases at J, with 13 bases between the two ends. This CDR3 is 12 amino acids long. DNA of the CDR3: TGCAGCGCAGACCTAGGGATCAATGAGCAGTTCTTC. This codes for CSADLGINEQFF.

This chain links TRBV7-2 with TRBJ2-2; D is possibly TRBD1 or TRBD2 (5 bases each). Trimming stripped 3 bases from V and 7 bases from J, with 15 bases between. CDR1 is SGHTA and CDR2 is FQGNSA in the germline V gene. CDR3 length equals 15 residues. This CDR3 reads CASSFGTGFGGELFF. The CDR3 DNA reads TGTGCCAGCAGCTTCGGGACGGGCTTTGGCGGGGAGCTGTTTTTT. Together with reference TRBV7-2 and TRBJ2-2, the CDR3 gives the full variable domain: GAGVSQSPSNKVTEKGKDVELRCDPISGHTALYWYRQSLGQGLEFLIYFQGNSAPDKSGLPSDRFSAERTGGSVSTLTIQRTQQEDSAVYLCASSFGTGFGGELFFGEGSRLTVL.

CDR3 DNA sequence: TGTGCCAGCAGCATCGGACAGGGTTTCCACGAGCAGTACTTC. It yields the protein CASSIGQGFHEQYF. The chain joins TRBV6-5 to TRBJ2-4, with TRBD1 identical over 8 bases. The J call may be incorrect, as the DNA end agrees better with TRBJ2-7. CDR3 length equals 14 residues. Germline values: CDR1 MNHEY, CDR2 SVGAGI.

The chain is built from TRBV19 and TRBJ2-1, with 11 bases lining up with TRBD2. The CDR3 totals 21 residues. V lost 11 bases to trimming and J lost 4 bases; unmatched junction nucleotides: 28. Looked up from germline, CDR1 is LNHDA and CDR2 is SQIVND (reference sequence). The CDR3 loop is CASSPAVAWLAGGPLYNEQFF. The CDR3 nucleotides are TGTGCCTCTTCCCCAGCCGTGGCCTGGCTAGCGGGAGGACCTTTGTACAATGAGCAGTTCTTC.

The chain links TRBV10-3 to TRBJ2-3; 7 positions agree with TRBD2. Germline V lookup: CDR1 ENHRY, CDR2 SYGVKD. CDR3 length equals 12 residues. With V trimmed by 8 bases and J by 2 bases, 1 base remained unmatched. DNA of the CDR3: TGTGCCATCCGGGAGGACACAGATACGCAGTATTTT. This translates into CAIREDTDTQYF.

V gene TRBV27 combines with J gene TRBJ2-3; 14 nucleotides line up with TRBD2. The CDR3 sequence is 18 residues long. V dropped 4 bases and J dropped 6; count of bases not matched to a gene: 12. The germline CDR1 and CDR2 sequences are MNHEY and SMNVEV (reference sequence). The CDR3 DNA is TGTGCCAGCAGTTCCTACAGACTAGCGGGAGGGTTGTTGGATACGCAGTATTTT. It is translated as CASSSYRLAGGLLDTQYF.

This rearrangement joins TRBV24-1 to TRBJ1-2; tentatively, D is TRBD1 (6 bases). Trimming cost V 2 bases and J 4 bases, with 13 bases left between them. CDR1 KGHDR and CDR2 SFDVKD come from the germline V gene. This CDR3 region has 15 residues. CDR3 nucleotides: TGTGCCACCAGTGATTCGGGGGCGAGGGGCTATGGCTACACCTTC. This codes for CATSDSGARGYGYTF.

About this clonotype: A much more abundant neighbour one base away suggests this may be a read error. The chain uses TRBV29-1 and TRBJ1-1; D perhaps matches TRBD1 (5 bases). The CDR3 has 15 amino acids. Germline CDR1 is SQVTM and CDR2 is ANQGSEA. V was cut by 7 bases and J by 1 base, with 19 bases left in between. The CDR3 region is CSAVPPGRRNTEAFF. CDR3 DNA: TGCAGCGCTGTTCCCCCGGGACGGAGGAACACTGAAGCTTTCTTT.

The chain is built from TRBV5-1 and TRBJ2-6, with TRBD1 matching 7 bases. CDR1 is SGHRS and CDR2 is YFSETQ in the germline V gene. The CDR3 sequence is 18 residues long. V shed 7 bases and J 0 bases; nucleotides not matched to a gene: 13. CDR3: CASRRRTGPSSGANVLTF. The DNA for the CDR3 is TGCGCCAGCCGACGCCGGACAGGTCCTTCCTCTGGGGCCAACGTCCTGACTTTC.

In nucleotides, the CDR3 is TGTGCCACCAGCAGAGTAGGGGCAGTCCAAGAGACCCAGTACTTC. It yields the protein CATSRVGAVQETQYF. The chain uses TRBV15 and TRBJ2-5, with a possible D match to TRBD1 (5 bases). Germline assignment: CDR1 LNHNV and CDR2 YYDKDF (reference sequence). CDR3 size: 15 residues. V dropped 1 base and J dropped 1 base, with 10 bases sitting between them.

Here the CDR3 reads CASSLIGGIVGETQYF. The CDR3 DNA reads TGTGCCAGCAGTTTAATTGGTGGAATTGTGGGGGAGACCCAGTACTTC. The gene calls are TRBV28 and TRBJ2-4; D is uncertain. The DNA end is more similar to TRBJ2-5, so the J call may be wrong. The CDR3 contains 16 residues. Looked up from germline, CDR1 is MDHEN and CDR2 is SYDVKM.

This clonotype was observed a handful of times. The CDR3 protein is CASSSQYRSNYGYTF. DNA of the CDR3: TGTGCCAGCAGTTCCCAATACAGGAGTAACTATGGCTACACCTTC. V usage is TRBV12-3 or TRBV12-4 and J usage is TRBJ1-2; D is possibly TRBD1 (5 bases). The V end was cut by 4 bases, the J end by 1 base, with 13 bases between. CDR3 length: 15 amino acids.

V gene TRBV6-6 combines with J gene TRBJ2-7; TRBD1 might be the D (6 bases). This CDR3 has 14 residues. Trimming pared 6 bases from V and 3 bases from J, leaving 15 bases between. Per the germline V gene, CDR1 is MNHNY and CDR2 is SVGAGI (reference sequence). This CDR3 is CASSNPGQSYEQYF. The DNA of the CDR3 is TGTGCCAGCAGCAACCCGGGACAAAGCTACGAGCAGTACTTC.

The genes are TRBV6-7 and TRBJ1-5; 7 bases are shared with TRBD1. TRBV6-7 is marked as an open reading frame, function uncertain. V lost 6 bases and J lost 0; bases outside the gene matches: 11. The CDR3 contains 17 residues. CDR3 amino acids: CASRLGDSRYSNQPQHF. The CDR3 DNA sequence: TGTGCCAGCAGATTAGGGGACAGCCGTTATAGCAATCAGCCCCAGCATTTT.

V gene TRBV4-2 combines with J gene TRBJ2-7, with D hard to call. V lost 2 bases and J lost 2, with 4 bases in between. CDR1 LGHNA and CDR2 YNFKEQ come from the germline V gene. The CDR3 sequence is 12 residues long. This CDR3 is CASSQSTYEQYF. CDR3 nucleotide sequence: TGTGCCAGCAGCCAATCAACCTACGAGCAGTACTTC.

The CDR3 region is CASSYTTGGANYNEQFF. CDR3 nucleotides: TGTGCCAGCAGTTACACGACGGGGGGGGCCAACTACAATGAGCAGTTCTTC. J is TRBJ2-1 and V is TRBV6-5, with 8 bases that match TRBD2. Germline assignment: CDR1 MNHEY and CDR2 SVGAGI. V was pared by 2 bases and J by 3 bases, with 9 bases of the junction left unmatched. The CDR3 loop spans 17 amino acids.